This entry describes one TCR beta chain. As processed by the authors: Reference gene primer amplification in the assay estimated nucleated cell counts. TCRdb's copy holds only in-frame clones and misses some; the assay was immunoSEQ multiplex PCR. The V and J calls and the clone size are those of that table, but D and trimming were determined from the DNA. The sample lists under 300,000 clones, about 85% occurring once. The data originate from a study of blood T cell repertoires in COVID-19. Across the study: The United States, Italy and Spain were the sources of the acute and convalescent COVID-19 samples. T cells, B-cell-depleted T cells, or PBMCs provided the cDNA or gDNA that served as material.

The sample was peripheral blood. This sequence was found in a human donor in a cohort sampled during active COVID-19.

In nucleotides, the CDR3 is TGCGCCAGCAGCCAAGGGCTAGCGGGGACCTACGAGCAGTACTTC. It is translated as CASSQGLAGTYEQYF. The gene calls are TRBV4-3 and TRBJ2-7, with 9 bases matching TRBD2. From germline, CDR1 is LGHNA and CDR2 YSLEER. The CDR3 spans 15 residues. Germline trimming cut 1 base from V and 2 bases from J; bases unmatched to any gene: 3.